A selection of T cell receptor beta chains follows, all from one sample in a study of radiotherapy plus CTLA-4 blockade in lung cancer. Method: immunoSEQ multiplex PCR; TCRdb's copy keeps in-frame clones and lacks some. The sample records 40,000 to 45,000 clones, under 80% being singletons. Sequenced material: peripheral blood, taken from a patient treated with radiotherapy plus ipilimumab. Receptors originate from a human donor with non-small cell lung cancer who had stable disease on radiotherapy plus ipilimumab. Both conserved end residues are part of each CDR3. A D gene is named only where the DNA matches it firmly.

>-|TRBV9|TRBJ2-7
CASSVTGQSYEQYF
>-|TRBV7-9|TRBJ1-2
CASSLWGGGNYGYTF
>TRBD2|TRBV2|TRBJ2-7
CASRASGGTGYEQYF
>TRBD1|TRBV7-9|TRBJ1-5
CASSPGQGVRNQPQHF
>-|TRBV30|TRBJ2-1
CAWSVSRGAEQFF
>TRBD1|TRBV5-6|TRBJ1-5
CASSIGQGKGQPQHF
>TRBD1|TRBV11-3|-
CASSLAGTGRYEQYF
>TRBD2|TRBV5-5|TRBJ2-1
CASSSLAGGLNEQFF
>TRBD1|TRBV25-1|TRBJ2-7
CASKGQTWDEQYF
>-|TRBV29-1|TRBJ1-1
CSVEDLSGLSTEAFF
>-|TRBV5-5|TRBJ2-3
CASSLQNTQYF
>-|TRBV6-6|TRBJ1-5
CASSNPGDSNQPQHF
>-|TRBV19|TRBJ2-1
CASSMFGNEQFF
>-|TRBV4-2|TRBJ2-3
CASSQRSSESDTQYF
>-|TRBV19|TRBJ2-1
CASRGGRGNEQFF
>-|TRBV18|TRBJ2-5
CASSPPAVRETQYF
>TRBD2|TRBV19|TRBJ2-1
CASKGLANHNEQFF
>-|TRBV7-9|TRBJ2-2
CASSPGLGSRTGELFF
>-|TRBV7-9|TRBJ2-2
CASSLDRATGELFF
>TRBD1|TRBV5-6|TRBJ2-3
CASSTYGGQGAVDTQYF
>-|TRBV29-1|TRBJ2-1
CSVARPDRIQDEQFF
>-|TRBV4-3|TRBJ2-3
CASSRIAWKDTQYF
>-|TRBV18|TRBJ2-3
CASSPRQSTDTQYF